This T cell receptor (beta chain) was profiled in a study of Ad26.COV2.S vaccination and SARS-CoV-2 variants. Notes on the study in general: Measurements of TCR breadth and depth may have given underestimates of the total T cell responses. Placebo recipients showed lower spike-specific TCR breadth than vaccinees. Reported findings describe substantial breadth in spike-specific CD8+ and CD4+ T cell responses following vaccination.

Trimming took off 0 bases at V and 2 bases at J, with 5 bases between the two ends. The CDR3 consists of 12 residues. From germline, CDR1 is GTSNPN and CDR2 SVGIG (reference sequence). About this clone: Antigen specificity is unknown.

Profiling relied on immunoSEQ multiplex PCR, and the TCRdb table lists in-frame clones only, not all of them. The data show approximately 97,000 clones, over 60% seen once. Here the sequenced sample was peripheral blood, taken after recovery from COVID-19. This chain uses TRBV30 with TRBJ2-7, with no clear D. This receptor was obtained from a human donor who had recovered from COVID-19. Here the CDR3 reads CAWSVFPYEQYF. In DNA form, the CDR3 reads TGTGCCTGGAGTGTATTCCCCTACGAGCAGTACTTC.